This T cell receptor beta chain was recovered during a study of T cells in Graves' hyperthyroidism and ophthalmopathy. This clonotype was seen more than once but under ten times. Patients having uncontrolled infection, another autoimmune disease, pregnancy or lactation were not included. Every diagnosis used clinical symptoms, serum thyroxine and TRAb, thyroid ultrasound and orbital computed tomography. The PBMCs studied were ones that came from 10 ml fresh peripheral blood. From RNA transcripts, TCR beta CDR3 regions were amplified. HTBI primers were employed in a first-round RT-PCR of the TCR CDR3. TCRdb ran MiXCR on the multiplex PCR reads and lists one entry per CDR3 protein. The sample holds around 700,000 distinct CDR3 sequences, roughly a third seen once. The germline CDR1 and CDR2 sequences are SGDLS and YYNGEE. The CDR3 is 15 amino acids. The J segment lost 2 bases and the V segment lost 2 bases, leaving 6 bases of the junction unmatched.

The receptor's source is a woman in her 40s with Graves' hyperthyroidism. The rearrangement joins TRBV9 to TRBJ1-2, with 7 bases matching TRBD1. Sequenced sample: blood. CDR3 protein: CASSVSSQGNYGYTF. The CDR3 region has the DNA TGTGCCAGCAGCGTTTCCTCACAGGGGAACTATGGCTACACCTTC. Full variable domain (outside the CDR3, taken from reference TRBV9 and TRBJ1-2): DSGVTQTPKHLITATGQRVTLRCSPRSGDLSVYWYQQSLDQGLQFLIQYYNGEERAKGNILERFSAQQFPDLHSELNLSSLELGDSALYFCASSVSSQGNYGYTFGSGTRLTVV.